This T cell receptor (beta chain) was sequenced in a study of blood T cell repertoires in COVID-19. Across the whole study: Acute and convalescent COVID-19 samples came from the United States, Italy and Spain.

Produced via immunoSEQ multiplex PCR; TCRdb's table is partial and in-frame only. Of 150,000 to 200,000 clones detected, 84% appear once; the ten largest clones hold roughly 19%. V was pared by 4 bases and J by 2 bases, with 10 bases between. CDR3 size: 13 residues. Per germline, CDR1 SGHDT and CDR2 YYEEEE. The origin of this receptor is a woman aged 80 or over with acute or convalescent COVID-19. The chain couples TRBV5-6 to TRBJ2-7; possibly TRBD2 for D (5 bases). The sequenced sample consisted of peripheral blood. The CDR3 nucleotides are TGTGCCAGCAGCCCCGCGGGCCCCTACGAGCAGTACTTC. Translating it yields CASSPAGPYEQYF.